These 17 T cell receptor beta chains share one sample of origin, sequenced in a study of T cell repertoires in cytomegalovirus infection. TCRdb reprocessed the reads with MiXCR, giving one entry per CDR3 protein. The repertoire holds 150,000 to 200,000 distinct CDR3 sequences, with approximately 28% as singletons. Specimen: PBMCs. These receptors all come from a human donor in good health (CMV status not recorded). Some clones in this sample may be carry-over from other donors' samples.

The table lists this clonotype with a few counts. The chain combines TRBV7-2 with TRBJ2-7; D gene ambiguous. This CDR3 comprises 14 residues. V lost 7 bases, J lost 7 bases, and 20 bases lay in between. Germline CDR1 and CDR2: SGHTA and FQGNSA. The CDR3 DNA follows: TGTGCCAGCACCCGGGCCGGCGCCCTAGGTGAGCAGTACTTC. Translated, it gives CASTRAGALGEQYF. The whole variable domain, filled in from reference TRBV7-2 and TRBJ2-7, reads GAGVSQSPSNKVTEKGKDVELRCDPISGHTALYWYRQSLGQGLEFLIYFQGNSAPDKSGLPSDRFSAERTGGSVSTLTIQRTQQEDSAVYLCASTRAGALGEQYFGPGTRLTVT.

V is TRBV4-1 and J is TRBJ1-1; 7 bases match TRBD1. In germline, CDR1 is MGHRA, CDR2 YSYEKL. This CDR3 has 15 amino acids. The ends lost 4 bases at V and 5 bases at J; junction bases unmatched: 10. In nucleotides, the CDR3 is TGCGCCAGCAGCCTTCCAGACAGGGAGAGAACTGAAGCTTTCTTT. It yields the protein CASSLPDRERTEAFF.

The chain employs TRBV6-1 and TRBJ2-6; 7 bases align to TRBD1. Germline trimming cut 5 bases from V and 0 bases from J; bases unmatched to any gene: 13. Per germline, CDR1 MNHNS and CDR2 SASEGT. The CDR3 loop spans 19 amino acids. The CDR3 here is CASSFPQQGITSGANVLTF. The CDR3 nucleotides are TGTGCCAGCAGTTTTCCACAACAGGGGATAACCTCTGGGGCCAACGTCCTGACTTTC.

The chain has TRBV20-1 and TRBJ2-3; 8 bases fit TRBD2. Trimming removed 5 bases from V and 2 bases from J; junction bases left unmatched: 6. Germline-derived CDR1 and CDR2 are DFQATT and SNEGSKA (reference sequence). This CDR3 region has 14 residues. This chain's CDR3 is CSALLAADTDTQYF. The CDR3 region has the DNA TGCAGTGCTTTACTAGCGGCGGACACAGATACGCAGTATTTT.

This clonotype occurred once. The chain uses TRBV27 and TRBJ1-6; D perhaps matches TRBD1 (6 bases). Trimming pared 5 bases from V and 10 bases from J, leaving 12 bases between. Germline loops: CDR1 MNHEY, CDR2 SMNVEV (reference sequence). The CDR3 runs to 13 residues. Written as DNA, the CDR3 is TGTGCCAGCAGTGCCCACAGGGCCTCACCCCTCCACTTT. It is translated as CASSAHRASPLHF.

This clonotype came up a few times. V and J are TRBV7-9 and TRBJ2-1; D unclear. V gave up 1 base and J gave up 7 bases, with 17 bases separating them. Looked up from germline, CDR1 is SEHNR and CDR2 is FQNEAQ (reference sequence). The CDR3 totals 16 residues. The CDR3 protein is CASSLEKAHRGNEQFF. CDR3 coding DNA: TGTGCCAGCAGCTTAGAAAAGGCCCACCGTGGTAATGAGCAGTTCTTC.

This clonotype was observed a few times. The chain carries TRBV20-1 and TRBJ2-7; 9 bases fit TRBD2. V lost 5 bases, J lost 2 bases, and 10 bases stayed unmatched. The germline V gene encodes CDR1 DFQATT and CDR2 SNEGSKA (reference sequence). This CDR3 contains 15 residues. The CDR3 spells CSAPSSGGTPYEQYF. The CDR3 DNA is TGCAGTGCTCCCTCAAGCGGGGGGACTCCCTACGAGCAGTACTTC.

The rearrangement links TRBV14 to TRBJ2-5; TRBD2 aligns across 11 bases. Germline V CDR1 and CDR2: SGHDN, FVKESK. The CDR3 is 15 residues long. Germline trimming cut 1 base from V and 4 bases from J; bases unmatched to any gene: 2. The DNA of the CDR3 is TGTGCCAGCAGCCAAGCTAGCGGGGGGAGAGAGACCCAGTACTTC. It is translated as CASSQASGGRETQYF. Combining the CDR3 with reference TRBV14 and TRBJ2-5 gives the whole variable domain EAGVTQFPSHSVIEKGQTVTLRCDPISGHDNLYWYRRVMGKEIKFLLHFVKESKQDESGMPNNRFLAERTGGTYSTLKVQPAELEDSGVYFCASSQASGGRETQYFGPGTRLLVL.

J is TRBJ1-5 and V is TRBV7-8; D not certain. The CDR3 runs 16 residues. Per germline, CDR1 SGHVS and CDR2 FQNEAQ. V was cut by 5 bases and J by 0 bases, with 14 bases left in between. CDR3 sequence reads: CASSPRMATSNQPQHF. In DNA form, the CDR3 reads TGTGCCAGCAGCCCCAGGATGGCTACTAGCAATCAGCCCCAGCATTTT.

This clonotype has just a few counts. The chain has TRBV7-8 and TRBJ1-1, with D possibly TRBD1 on 6 matching bases. Germline assignment: CDR1 SGHVS and CDR2 FQNEAQ. The V end lost 6 bases, the J end lost 0 bases, and 11 bases lay between the germline ends. The CDR3 spans 14 residues. CDR3 DNA: TGTGCCAGCAGTCAAGGACAGATGAACACTGAAGCTTTCTTT. It translates to CASSQGQMNTEAFF.

This clonotype was seen repeatedly, ten times or more. In DNA form, the CDR3 reads TGTGCCAGCAGCTTAGCGGCGGCGGATGGCTACACCTTC. It codes for CASSLAAADGYTF. The chain has TRBV7-8 and TRBJ1-2, with D hard to call. V lost 0 bases, J lost 6 bases, and 8 bases lay in between. CDR1 SGHVS and CDR2 FQNEAQ come from the germline V gene. The CDR3 extends over 13 amino acids.

This clonotype was counted only a few times. The CDR3 region has the DNA TGTGCCAGCACACCTAGCGGGGGGGCCCCAGATACGCAGTATTTT. It is translated as CASTPSGGAPDTQYF. This chain connects TRBV7-2 to TRBJ2-3; 12 bases map to TRBD2. The CDR3 consists of 15 residues. Per the germline V gene, CDR1 is SGHTA and CDR2 is FQGNSA. With 7 bases clipped from V and 4 bases from J, the junction kept 6 bases outside the gene matches.

The chain uses TRBV15 and TRBJ1-2; 8 nucleotides match TRBD1. After removal of 0 bases from V and 5 bases from J, the junction contained 8 bases not matched to a gene. The germline CDR1 and CDR2 sequences are LNHNV and YYDKDF (reference sequence). This CDR3 comprises 16 residues. CDR3 sequence: CATSRDRGQGEYGYTF. The CDR3 nucleotides are TGTGCCACCAGCAGAGATCGAGGACAGGGAGAGTATGGCTACACCTTC.

This clonotype was detected a few times. The V and J genes are TRBV12-3 or TRBV12-4 and TRBJ2-5; D is tentatively TRBD1 or TRBD2 (5 bases each). The V and J ends lost 4 bases and 5 bases respectively, with 11 bases between them. This CDR3 spans 13 amino acids. CDR3 bases: TGTGCCAGCAGTTCGGGGCCTGGGGAGACCCAGTACTTC. Its translation: CASSSGPGETQYF.

Only a few counts were recorded for this clonotype. The chain uses TRBV7-9 and TRBJ1-4, with a weak D call TRBD1 (5 bases). Trimming left V 2 bases short and J 7 bases short, with 11 bases between. The CDR3 has 14 amino acids. CDR1 and CDR2 from the germline V gene are SEHNR and FQNEAQ (reference sequence). The CDR3 reads CASSLRGVSEKLFF. CDR3 nucleotides: TGTGCCAGCAGCTTAAGGGGTGTCAGTGAAAAACTGTTTTTT.

This clonotype was recorded a few times. The chain couples TRBV29-1 to TRBJ2-3, with TRBD2 identical over 8 bases. The V gene's germline CDR1 is SQVTM and CDR2 ANQGSEA. This CDR3 has 16 residues. The trim removed 3 bases at V and 4 bases at J, leaving 12 bases unmatched. DNA for the CDR3: TGCAGCGTTGAGATGGGGCTAGCGGGCCGTGCAGATACGCAGTATTTT. Translated: CSVEMGLAGRADTQYF.

This clonotype came up a few times. The chain couples TRBV6-1 to TRBJ2-7; D is unclear. Looked up from germline, CDR1 is MNHNS and CDR2 is SASEGT. V was trimmed by 7 bases and J by 0 bases, leaving 13 bases between them. The CDR3 runs 14 residues. CDR3 DNA sequence: TGTGCCAGCACCGTTATTGTCGGCTCCTACGAGCAGTACTTC. Protein product: CASTVIVGSYEQYF.